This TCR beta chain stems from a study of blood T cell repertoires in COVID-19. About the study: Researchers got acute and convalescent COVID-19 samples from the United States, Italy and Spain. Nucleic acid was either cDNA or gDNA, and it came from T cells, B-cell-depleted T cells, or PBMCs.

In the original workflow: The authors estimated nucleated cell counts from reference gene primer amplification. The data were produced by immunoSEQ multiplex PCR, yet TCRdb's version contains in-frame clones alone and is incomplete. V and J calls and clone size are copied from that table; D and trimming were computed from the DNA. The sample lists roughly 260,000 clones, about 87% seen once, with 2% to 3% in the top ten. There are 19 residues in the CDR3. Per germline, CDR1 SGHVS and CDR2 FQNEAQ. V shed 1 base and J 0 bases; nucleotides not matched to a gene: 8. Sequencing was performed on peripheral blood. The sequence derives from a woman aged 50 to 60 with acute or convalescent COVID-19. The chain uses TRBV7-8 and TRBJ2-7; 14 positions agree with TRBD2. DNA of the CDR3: TGTGCCAGCAGCTTAGGGGGACTAGCGGGAGAGACAAGCTCCTACGAGCAGTACTTC. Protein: CASSLGGLAGETSSYEQYF.